The next 12 T cell receptor beta chains were all read from a single sample in a study of beta chain features in type 1 diabetes. Study-level results: Across all four CD4+ subsets, people with type 1 diabetes showed modestly shorter TCRB CDR3s.

Sequencing targeted expressed TCRB transcripts, as all isolated RNA had been reverse transcribed. Some clones are missing from TCRdb's copy, which holds only in-frame ones; the method was immunoSEQ multiplex PCR. The sample holds around 340,000 clones, 7% to 10% seen once. These receptors' targets are unknown. Sequencing was done on a sample of central memory CD4+ T cells from blood. These receptor sequences come from a man aged 25 to 45 with type 1 diabetes.

This clone was counted a few times. The chain has TRBV7-8 and TRBJ1-2; D is ambiguous. Between the trimmed V and J ends, which lost 4 bases and 5 bases, there was a span of 14 bases. CDR3 length: 14 amino acids. Germline CDR1 is SGHVS and CDR2 is FQNEAQ. The CDR3 sequence is CASSSQPSSYGYTF. The CDR3 DNA reads as TGTGCCAGCAGCTCCCAACCCTCCTCGTATGGCTACACCTTC. Based on the CDR3 plus reference TRBV7-8 and TRBJ1-2, the full variable domain is GAGVSQSPRYKVAKRGQDVALRCDPISGHVSLFWYQQALGQGPEFLTYFQNEAQLDKSGLPSDRFFAERPEGSVSTLKIQRTQQEDSAVYLCASSSQPSSYGYTFGSGTRLTVV.

The genes are TRBV2 and TRBJ2-7; D not resolved. This CDR3 contains 15 residues. V lost 0 bases and J 2 bases, leaving 11 bases between the germline ends. The germline V gene has CDR1 SNHLY and CDR2 FYNNEI. The CDR3 region has the DNA TGTGCCAGCAGTGAAGCGGCTAGTTTCGCCTACGAGCAGTACTTC. Translating gives CASSEAASFAYEQYF.

The genes are TRBV27 and TRBJ1-4; possibly TRBD1 for D (6 bases). Trimming removed 4 bases from V and 3 bases from J, with 6 bases in between. The CDR3 runs 13 residues. CDR1 and CDR2 (germline): MNHEY, SMNVEV (reference sequence). For the CDR3, the DNA is TGTGCCAGCAGTTGGACAGCTAATGAAAAACTGTTTTTT. As protein: CASSWTANEKLFF.

This clone showed up just a few times. The chain joins TRBV11-3 to TRBJ2-3; tentative D call: TRBD2 (6 bases). The germline V and J ends were trimmed by 5 bases and 5 bases, with 14 bases remaining between them. Germline-derived CDR1 and CDR2 are SGHNT and YENEEA. The CDR3 runs to 14 residues. CDR3 bases: TGTGCCAGCAGCCAACAAGCGGGCAAAGATACGCAGTATTTT. It encodes CASSQQAGKDTQYF.

This clone was counted a few times. This chain links TRBV5-6 with TRBJ2-1; weak D call: TRBD1 (5 bases). V lost 3 bases and J lost 10, with 8 bases in between. CDR1 SGHDT and CDR2 YYEEEE come from the germline V gene. The CDR3 contains 11 residues. CDR3 amino acids: CASSSNREQFF. The DNA for the CDR3 is TGTGCCAGCAGCTCAAACAGGGAGCAGTTCTTC.

This clone turned up a few times. The genes are TRBV7-8 and TRBJ2-3; D gene ambiguous. The V and J ends lost 2 bases and 7 bases respectively, with 7 bases between them. CDR3 length: 12 residues. Germline CDR1 SGHVS, CDR2 FQNEAQ. The CDR3 nucleotides read TGTGCCAGCAGCTTACCTCGGAATACGCAGTATTTT. Translation: CASSLPRNTQYF.

This clone showed up just a few times. V is TRBV7-8 and J is TRBJ2-5; 9 bases map to TRBD1. The CDR3 is 14 amino acids. The germline V gene encodes CDR1 SGHVS and CDR2 FQNEAQ. Unmatched junction bases numbered 6, after V lost 5 bases and J lost 5 bases. This CDR3 reads CASSLGTGMETQYF. For the CDR3, the DNA is TGTGCCAGCAGCCTCGGGACAGGGATGGAGACCCAGTACTTC. Complete variable domain (other parts from reference TRBV7-8 and TRBJ2-5): GAGVSQSPRYKVAKRGQDVALRCDPISGHVSLFWYQQALGQGPEFLTYFQNEAQLDKSGLPSDRFFAERPEGSVSTLKIQRTQQEDSAVYLCASSLGTGMETQYFGPGTRLLVL.

V usage is TRBV5-4 and J usage is TRBJ2-7; 9 positions match TRBD1. The CDR3 extends over 17 amino acids. Germline CDR1 and CDR2: SGHNT and YYREEE (reference sequence). V shed 0 bases, J shed 0 bases, and the junction held 7 bases outside the gene matches. The CDR3 region has the DNA TGTGCCAGCAGCTTGGCCCCCGGGGGACAGGGCTCCTACGAGCAGTACTTC. This gives the protein CASSLAPGGQGSYEQYF. The variable domain in full, completed from reference TRBV5-4 and TRBJ2-7, reads ETGVTQSPTHLIKTRGQQVTLRCSSQSGHNTVSWYQQALGQGPQFIFQYYREEENGRGNFPPRFSGLQFPNYSSELNVNALELDDSALYLCASSLAPGGQGSYEQYFGPGTRLTVT.

This clone has a handful of counts. J is TRBJ2-7 and V is TRBV5-1; no clear D gene. This CDR3 comprises 15 residues. With 0 bases removed from V and 7 bases from J, the gap between germline ends came to 17 bases. Per germline, CDR1 SGHRS and CDR2 YFSETQ. CDR3 sequence reads: CASSLVATRTEEQYF. DNA for the CDR3: TGCGCCAGCAGCTTGGTCGCCACCAGGACGGAAGAGCAGTACTTC.

In this sample, this clone turned up a few times. V and J are TRBV7-2 and TRBJ2-7, with 10 bases lining up with TRBD1. V shed 4 bases, J shed 0 bases, and the junction held 15 bases outside the gene matches. Germline CDR1 SGHTA, CDR2 FQGNSA. The CDR3 is made up of 19 amino acids. DNA of the CDR3: TGTGCCAGCAGCTCCCTCCGGGACAGGGGCTCCCCTAGCTCCTACGAGCAGTACTTC. It is translated as CASSSLRDRGSPSSYEQYF.

CDR3 sequence (DNA): TGTGCCAGCGGGGACTTCTCCTACGAGCAGTACTTC. Its translation: CASGDFSYEQYF. J is TRBJ2-7 and V is TRBV2, with TRBD2 as a possible D gene (6 bases). Germline CDR1 SNHLY, CDR2 FYNNEI. This CDR3 comprises 12 residues. Trimming pared 8 bases from V and 0 bases from J, leaving 8 bases between.

This clone showed up just a few times. The chain recombines TRBV19 with TRBJ1-5, with D possibly TRBD1 on 5 matching bases. This CDR3 spans 15 amino acids. Germline CDR1 is LNHDA and CDR2 is SQIVND (reference sequence). V lost 6 bases, J lost 7 bases, and 19 bases lay in between. DNA for the CDR3: TGTGCCAGTAGCCCGCGAAGGGGAGAGCGGCAGCCCCAGCATTTT. It translates to CASSPRRGERQPQHF.